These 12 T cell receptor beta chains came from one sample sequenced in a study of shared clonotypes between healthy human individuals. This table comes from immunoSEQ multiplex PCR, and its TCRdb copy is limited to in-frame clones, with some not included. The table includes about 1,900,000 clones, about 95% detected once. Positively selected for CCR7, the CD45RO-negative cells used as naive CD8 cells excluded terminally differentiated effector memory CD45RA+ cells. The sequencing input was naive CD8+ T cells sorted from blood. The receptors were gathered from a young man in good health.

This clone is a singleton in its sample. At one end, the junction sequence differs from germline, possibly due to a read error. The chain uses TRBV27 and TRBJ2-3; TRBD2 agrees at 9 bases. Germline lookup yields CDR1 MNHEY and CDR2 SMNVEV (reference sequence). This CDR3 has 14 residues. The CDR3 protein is CASSRGTSIDTQYF. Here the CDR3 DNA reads TGTGCCAGCAGTAGAGGGACTAGCATAGATACGCAGTATTTT.

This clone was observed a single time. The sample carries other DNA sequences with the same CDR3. In nucleotides, the CDR3 is TGCGCCAGCAGCCCGGACAGGGGGTACTACGAGCAGTACTTC. Amino acids: CASSPDRGYYEQYF. The chain links TRBV4-3 to TRBJ2-7; 10 bases fit TRBD1. Trimming cost V 4 bases and J 3 bases; bases outside gene matches: 3. The CDR3 has 14 amino acids. CDR1 LGHNA and CDR2 YSLEER come from the germline V gene.

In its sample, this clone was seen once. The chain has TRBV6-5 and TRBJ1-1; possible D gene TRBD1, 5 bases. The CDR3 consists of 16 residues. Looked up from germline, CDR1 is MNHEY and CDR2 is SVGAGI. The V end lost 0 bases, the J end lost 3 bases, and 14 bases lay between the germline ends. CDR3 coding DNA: TGTGCCAGCAGTTACTCGATTTACGGGGGGGACACTGAAGCTTTCTTT. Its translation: CASSYSIYGGDTEAFF.

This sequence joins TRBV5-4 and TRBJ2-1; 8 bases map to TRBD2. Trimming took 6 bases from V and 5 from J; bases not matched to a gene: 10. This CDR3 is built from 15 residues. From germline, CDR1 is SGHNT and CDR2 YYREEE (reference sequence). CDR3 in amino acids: CASTSLLAENNEQFF. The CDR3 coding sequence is TGTGCCAGCACCTCCCTACTAGCGGAGAACAATGAGCAGTTCTTC.

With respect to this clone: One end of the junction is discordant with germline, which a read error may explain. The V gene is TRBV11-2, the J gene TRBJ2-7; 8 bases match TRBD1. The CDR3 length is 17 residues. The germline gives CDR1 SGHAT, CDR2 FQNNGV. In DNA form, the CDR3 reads TGTGCCAGCAGCTTAGTTTGGGCAGGGGGCGCCTCCCACGAGCAGTACTTC. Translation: CASSLVWAGGASHEQYF.

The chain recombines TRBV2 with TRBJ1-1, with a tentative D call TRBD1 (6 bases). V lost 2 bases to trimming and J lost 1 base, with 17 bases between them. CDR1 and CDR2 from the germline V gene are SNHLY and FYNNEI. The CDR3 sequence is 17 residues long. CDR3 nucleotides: TGTGCCAGCAGTGAAATAGGCCAGGGGTTCAGGAACACTGAAGCTTTCTTT. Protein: CASSEIGQGFRNTEAFF. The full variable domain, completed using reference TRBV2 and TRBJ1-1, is EPEVTQTPSHQVTQMGQEVILRCVPISNHLYFYWYRQILGQKVEFLVSFYNNEISEKSEIFDDQFSVERPDGSNFTLKIRSTKLEDSAMYFCASSEIGQGFRNTEAFFGQGTRLTVV.

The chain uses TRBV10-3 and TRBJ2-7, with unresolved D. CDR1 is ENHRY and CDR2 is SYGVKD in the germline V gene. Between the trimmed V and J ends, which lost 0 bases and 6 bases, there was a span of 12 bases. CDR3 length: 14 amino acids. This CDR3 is CAISESDVLLEQYF. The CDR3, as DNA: TGTGCCATCAGTGAGTCCGACGTTCTGCTCGAGCAGTACTTC.

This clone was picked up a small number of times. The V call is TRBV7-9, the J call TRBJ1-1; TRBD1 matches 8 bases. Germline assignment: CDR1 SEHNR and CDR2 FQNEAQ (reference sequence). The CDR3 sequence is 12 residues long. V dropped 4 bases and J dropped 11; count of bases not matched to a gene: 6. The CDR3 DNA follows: TGTGCCAGCAGCTATCGACAGGGGTTGGCTTTCTTT. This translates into CASSYRQGLAFF.

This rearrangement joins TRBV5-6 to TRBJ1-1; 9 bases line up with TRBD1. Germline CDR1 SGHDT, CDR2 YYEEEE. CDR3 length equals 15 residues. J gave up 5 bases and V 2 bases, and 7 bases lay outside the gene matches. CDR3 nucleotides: TGTGCCAGCAGCTTTCCGGGACAGGGAGTAACTGAAGCTTTCTTT. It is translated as CASSFPGQGVTEAFF.

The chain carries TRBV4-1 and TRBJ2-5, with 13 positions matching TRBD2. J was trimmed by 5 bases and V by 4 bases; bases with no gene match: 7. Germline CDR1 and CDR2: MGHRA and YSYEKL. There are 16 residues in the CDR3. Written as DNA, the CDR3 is TGCGCCAGCAGCCTCCGGACTAGCGGGGGTCCCGAGACCCAGTACTTC. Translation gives CASSLRTSGGPETQYF.

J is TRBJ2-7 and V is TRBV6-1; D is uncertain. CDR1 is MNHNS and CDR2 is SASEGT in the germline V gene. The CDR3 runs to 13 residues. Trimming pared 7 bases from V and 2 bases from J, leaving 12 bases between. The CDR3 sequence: CASNERSPYEQYF. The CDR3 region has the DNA TGTGCCAGCAATGAGAGGTCCCCCTACGAGCAGTACTTC.

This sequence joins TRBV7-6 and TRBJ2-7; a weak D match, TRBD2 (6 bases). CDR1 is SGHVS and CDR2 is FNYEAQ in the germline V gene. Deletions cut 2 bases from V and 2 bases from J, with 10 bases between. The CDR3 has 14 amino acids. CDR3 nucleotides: TGTGCCAGCAGCTTACTTACGGGAGCCTACGAGCAGTACTTC. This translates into CASSLLTGAYEQYF.